These 16 T cell receptor beta chains originate from one sample sequenced in a study of cytomegalovirus exposure and HLA in healthy donors. The PCR ran on 60 Vbeta and 13 Jbeta primers. Using immunoSEQ multiplex PCR, the repertoire was profiled, and TCRdb retains in-frame clones only, with some absent. The sample includes about 150,000 clones, nearly 85% seen only once; the top ten take 3% to 4%. Sequencing was done on a sample of PBMCs. The receptors stem from a male donor in good health and CMV-seronegative.

V and J are TRBV5-1 and TRBJ1-1, with 8 positions matching TRBD1. The CDR3 contains 14 residues. Germline CDR1 reads SGHRS; CDR2 reads YFSETQ. The junction had 4 bases not matched to a gene; V was cut back by 4 bases and J by 2 bases. The CDR3 is CASSTGQGNTEAFF. CDR3 bases: TGCGCCAGCAGCACCGGACAGGGCAACACTGAAGCTTTCTTT.

The chain combines TRBV5-1 with TRBJ1-1; a possible D gene is TRBD1 (6 bases). The CDR3 extends over 14 amino acids. Germline CDR1 SGHRS, CDR2 YFSETQ. V was cut by 6 bases and J by 4 bases, with 16 bases left in between. The CDR3 protein is CASTRGRGATEAFF. The CDR3 region has the DNA TGCGCCAGCACCAGGGGTAGGGGAGCCACTGAAGCTTTCTTT.

V gene TRBV5-1 combines with J gene TRBJ2-1, with TRBD2 matching 9 bases. V gave up 0 bases and J gave up 1 base; unmatched junction bases: 2. The CDR3 sequence is 16 residues long. CDR1 is SGHRS and CDR2 is YFSETQ in the germline V gene. CDR3 DNA sequence: TGCGCCAGCAGCTTGGGACTAGCGGTATCCTACAATGAGCAGTTCTTC. This encodes CASSLGLAVSYNEQFF.

The V gene is TRBV7-6, the J gene TRBJ1-1; TRBD1 is a possible D gene (6 bases). Germline CDR1 reads SGHVS; CDR2 reads FNYEAQ. The CDR3 is 15 residues long. Trimming left V 5 bases short and J 1 base short, with 14 bases between. CDR3 DNA: TGTGCCAGCAGCCCTCAACAGGGAAAGAACACTGAAGCTTTCTTT. Translating it yields CASSPQQGKNTEAFF.

The J gene is TRBJ1-1, the V gene TRBV4-1, with D perhaps matching TRBD1 (5 bases). Trimming pared 0 bases from V and 3 bases from J, leaving 11 bases between. Germline CDR1 and CDR2: MGHRA and YSYEKL. The CDR3 loop spans 15 amino acids. CDR3 loop: CASSQDGGAYTEAFF. The CDR3 nucleotides are TGCGCCAGCAGCCAAGATGGAGGGGCGTACACTGAAGCTTTCTTT.

Remarks on this clone: This may arise from a read error, as a much more abundant clone is one base away. The V gene is TRBV4-2, the J gene TRBJ2-7; TRBD2 aligns across 10 bases. The CDR3 covers 13 residues. CDR1 LGHNA and CDR2 YNFKEQ come from the germline V gene. The ends lost 3 bases at V and 4 bases at J; junction bases unmatched: 0. The CDR3 here is CASSQTSGYEQYF. For the CDR3, the DNA is TGTGCCAGCAGCCAGACTAGCGGGTACGAGCAGTACTTC.

This chain uses TRBV11-2 with TRBJ2-2; TRBD2 might be the D (6 bases). The CDR3 length is 15 residues. Looked up from germline, CDR1 is SGHAT and CDR2 is FQNNGV. V was clipped by 1 base and J by 3 bases, with 9 bases between them. The CDR3, as DNA: TGTGCCAGCAGCTTAGTCGGGAGCGACACCGGGGAGCTGTTTTTT. It is translated as CASSLVGSDTGELFF. Full variable domain (remainder filled in from reference TRBV11-2 and TRBJ2-2): EAGVAQSPRYKIIEKRQSVAFWCNPISGHATLYWYQQILGQGPKLLIQFQNNGVVDDSQLPKDRFSAERLKGVDSTLKIQPAKLEDSAVYLCASSLVGSDTGELFFGEGSRLTVL.

The chain uses TRBV7-3 and TRBJ1-1; 8 nucleotides align to TRBD1. The CDR3 is made up of 16 amino acids. The germline V gene has CDR1 SGHTA and CDR2 FQGTGA. V lost 0 bases to trimming and J lost 6 bases; unmatched junction nucleotides: 9. The CDR3 coding sequence is TGTGCCAGCAGCTTAACCCTCACGGGGGACAGGTCTGAAGCTTTCTTT. Its protein is CASSLTLTGDRSEAFF.

J is TRBJ2-5 and V is TRBV11-2; a weak D match, TRBD1 (5 bases). CDR1 is SGHAT and CDR2 is FQNNGV in the germline V gene. The V end was cut by 11 bases, the J end by 11 bases, with 24 bases between. This CDR3 region has 13 residues. CDR3 protein: CACGQGVSYGQYF. CDR3 in DNA: TGTGCCTGCGGACAAGGGGTTTCTTACGGGCAGTACTTC.

V gene TRBV7-2 combines with J gene TRBJ1-1, with D unresolved. Trimming took off 3 bases at V and 3 bases at J, with 11 bases between the two ends. Germline V CDR1 and CDR2: SGHTA, FQGNSA. The CDR3 loop spans 14 amino acids. The CDR3 spells CASSFGLRDTEAFF. CDR3 DNA sequence: TGTGCCAGCAGCTTTGGACTGAGGGACACTGAAGCTTTCTTT.

The J gene is TRBJ2-7, the V gene TRBV15, with D perhaps matching TRBD2 (6 bases). The germline V gene has CDR1 LNHNV and CDR2 YYDKDF (reference sequence). The V and J ends lost 9 bases and 2 bases respectively, with 14 bases between them. The CDR3 is 13 residues long. DNA for the CDR3: TGTGCCACTGCTGGCGGGGCGACCTACGAGCAGTACTTC. Encoded protein: CATAGGATYEQYF.

The chain couples TRBV7-6 to TRBJ1-3, with a weak D call TRBD1 (6 bases). Per the germline V gene, CDR1 is SGHVS and CDR2 is FNYEAQ. The CDR3 loop spans 18 amino acids. V was trimmed by 5 bases and J by 0 bases, leaving 20 bases between them. This CDR3 is CASSTVRDKKSSGNTIYF. The CDR3 bases are TGTGCCAGCAGCACCGTCCGGGACAAGAAAAGCTCTGGAAACACCATATATTTT.

The rearrangement joins TRBV5-1 to TRBJ1-1, with D unresolved. This CDR3 comprises 15 residues. Germline-derived CDR1 and CDR2 are SGHRS and YFSETQ. V was cut by 0 bases and J by 3 bases, with 12 bases left in between. The chain's CDR3 is CASSLVSGGDTEAFF. CDR3 bases: TGCGCCAGCAGCTTGGTGTCAGGAGGAGACACTGAAGCTTTCTTT.

In the case of this clone: The sample carries other DNA sequences with the same CDR3. The chain carries TRBV19 and TRBJ2-7, with 7 bases that match TRBD2. CDR3 length: 13 amino acids. J gave up 1 base and V 3 bases, and 0 bases lay outside the gene matches. Germline CDR1 LNHDA, CDR2 SQIVND (reference sequence). The CDR3 sequence is CASSIGGSYEQYF. CDR3 nucleotide sequence: TGTGCCAGTAGTATCGGGGGGTCCTACGAGCAGTACTTC.

CDR3 amino acids: CASSPQAAGGLDEQFF. Written as DNA, the CDR3 is TGTGCCAGCAGCCCTCAGGCCGCGGGGGGCCTGGATGAGCAGTTCTTC. The chain is built from TRBV7-3 and TRBJ2-1, with 8 nucleotides matching TRBD2. In germline, CDR1 is SGHTA, CDR2 FQGTGA. Losses at the gene ends were 5 bases for V and 8 bases for J; bases not matched to a gene: 14. The CDR3 is 16 amino acids.

CDR3 region: CASSFGGTTNTEAFF. In DNA form, the CDR3 reads TGTGCCAGCAGCTTCGGGGGTACGACGAACACTGAAGCTTTCTTT. The chain employs TRBV7-6 and TRBJ1-1, with D possibly matching TRBD1 (5 bases). CDR1 and CDR2 (germline): SGHVS, FNYEAQ. V lost 3 bases and J lost 1, with 12 bases in between. The CDR3 is made up of 15 amino acids.